One sample yielded the 20 T cell receptor beta chains listed below, sequenced in a study of a mutant IDH1 vaccine in newly diagnosed glioma. The table came from immunoSEQ multiplex PCR; TCRdb's copy has only in-frame clones and leaves some out. The data contain over 25,000 clones, around 87% of them singletons. Which antigens these TCRs recognize remains unknown. Sample time point: week 23, last vaccination. Every single dose of the vaccine, 300 ug of mutant IDH1 20-mer peptide, came with topical imiquimod. Source: PBMCs, taken from a glioma patient whose treatment included an IDH1 peptide vaccine. These receptors came from a man aged 35-49 years with glioma.

The chain links TRBV11-2 to TRBJ1-1; D gene uncertain. The CDR3 length is 14 residues. The V end lost 4 bases, the J end lost 5 bases, and 14 bases lay between the germline ends. CDR1 is SGHAT and CDR2 is FQNNGV in the germline V gene. In DNA form, the CDR3 reads TGTGCCAGCAGCTCGCGTAAGGTTGGGACTGAAGCTTTCTTT. It encodes CASSSRKVGTEAFF.

The genes are TRBV5-1 and TRBJ1-2; D remains unclear. This CDR3 is 14 amino acids long. V lost 9 bases and J 7 bases, leaving 22 bases between the germline ends. Germline CDR1 reads SGHRS; CDR2 reads YFSETQ. The chain's CDR3 is CATSTGPEVGGYTF. CDR3 nucleotide sequence: TGCGCCACCTCAACCGGGCCCGAAGTAGGTGGCTACACCTTC.

This chain joins TRBV29-1 and TRBJ1-1, with no clear D. In germline, CDR1 is SQVTM, CDR2 ANQGSEA. Trimming cost V 6 bases and J 12 bases, with 8 bases left between them. This CDR3 spans 8 amino acids. The CDR3 protein is CSVVGSFF. The DNA of the CDR3 is TGCAGCGTCGTGGGTTCTTTCTTT.

This chain connects TRBV5-1 to TRBJ2-6; TRBD1 agrees at 10 bases. This CDR3 has 17 amino acids. Trimming at V came to 4 bases and at J to 0 bases, leaving 4 bases not matched to a gene. The germline V gene encodes CDR1 SGHRS and CDR2 YFSETQ. Here the CDR3 DNA reads TGCGCCAGCAGCCCCGGGACAGGGGTCTCTGGGGCCAACGTCCTGACTTTC. This gives the protein CASSPGTGVSGANVLTF.

This clone was seen a few times. In DNA, the CDR3 is TGTGCCACCAGCAGCGGACAGGGTGGCAACGAGCAGTACTTC. Its protein product is CATSSGQGGNEQYF. This rearrangement joins TRBV15 to TRBJ2-7, with TRBD1 identical over 8 bases. CDR1 and CDR2 (germline): LNHNV, YYDKDF (reference sequence). V shed 3 bases and J 5 bases; nucleotides not matched to a gene: 6. This CDR3 comprises 14 residues.

This clone was detected once. The rearrangement links TRBV7-3 to TRBJ1-1; 7 bases align to TRBD1. The CDR3 loop spans 15 amino acids. The V segment lost 0 bases and the J segment 2 bases; nucleotides outside the gene matches: 3. Germline V gene data show CDR1 as SGHTA and CDR2 as FQGTGA. CDR3 amino acids: CASSLTGGANTEAFF. CDR3 nucleotides: TGTGCCAGCAGCTTAACAGGGGGCGCAAACACTGAAGCTTTCTTT.

J is TRBJ1-6 and V is TRBV2; possibly TRBD1 for D (6 bases). V shed 3 bases and J shed 8 bases, with 14 bases lying between them. Germline V CDR1 and CDR2: SNHLY, FYNNEI. There are 15 residues in the CDR3. CDR3 DNA: TGTGCCAGCAGTGAGAGGGGGGGGCTTGATTCACCCCTCCACTTT. Protein sequence: CASSERGGLDSPLHF.

The chain employs TRBV5-6 and TRBJ1-1; D ambiguous. Germline V gives CDR1 SGHDT, CDR2 YYEEEE. CDR3 size: 14 residues. V lost 2 bases and J lost 0, with 8 bases in between. The CDR3 DNA follows: TGTGCCAGCAGCTTAGTAGGGATGAACACTGAAGCTTTCTTT. It yields the protein CASSLVGMNTEAFF.

The chain links TRBV29-1 to TRBJ2-2, with 10 bases matching TRBD2. Germline V gives CDR1 SQVTM, CDR2 ANQGSEA. This CDR3 has 16 residues. Germline trimming cut 4 bases from V and 4 bases from J; bases unmatched to any gene: 9. The CDR3 DNA reads TGCAGCGTTGGCCAGCGGGAGGGTCCCGCCACCGGGGAGCTGTTTTTT. Translated, it gives CSVGQREGPATGELFF.

This chain links TRBV7-9 with TRBJ1-2; D not resolved. Germline-derived CDR1 and CDR2 are SEHNR and FQNEAQ (reference sequence). Trimming left V 1 base short and J 4 bases short, with 10 bases between. The CDR3 runs to 14 residues. CDR3 DNA: TGTGCCAGCAGCTTAGGTTCCGGGTTCTATGGCTACACCTTC. Protein product: CASSLGSGFYGYTF.

The CDR3 nucleotides are TGTGCCAGCAGCCCCCGGACAGGGAGTAATCAGCCCCAGCATTTT. The encoded protein is CASSPRTGSNQPQHF. V gene TRBV7-8 combines with J gene TRBJ1-5; 8 positions match TRBD1. V shed 5 bases, J shed 4 bases, and the junction held 7 bases outside the gene matches. The germline V gene has CDR1 SGHVS and CDR2 FQNEAQ. The CDR3 covers 15 residues.

The chain is built from TRBV4-1 and TRBJ1-4; D is possibly TRBD1 (5 bases). V gave up 2 bases and J gave up 5 bases, with 15 bases separating them. Germline loops: CDR1 MGHRA, CDR2 YSYEKL. CDR3 length: 16 residues. The CDR3 sequence: CASSQITGTENEKLFF. The CDR3 DNA reads as TGCGCCAGCAGCCAAATCACCGGGACTGAGAATGAAAAACTGTTTTTT.

The chain uses TRBV10-1 and TRBJ2-7; 12 bases are shared with TRBD2. CDR1 is WNHNN and CDR2 is SYGVQD in the germline V gene (reference sequence). The junction had 16 bases not matched to a gene; V was cut back by 5 bases and J by 5 bases. This CDR3 is built from 18 residues. In DNA, the CDR3 is TGCGCCAGCAGTTTCCTCCTGGCCCTAGCGGGAGGGCCCCACGAGCAGTACTTC. Protein sequence: CASSFLLALAGGPHEQYF.

The V call is TRBV7-2, the J call TRBJ1-2; perhaps TRBD1 as D (5 bases). The CDR3 extends over 15 amino acids. The ends were cut back, 1 base at V and 8 bases at J, with 17 bases in the middle. CDR1 and CDR2 from the germline V gene are SGHTA and FQGNSA. CDR3 coding DNA: TGTGCCAGCAGCTTAGTCACGGGGCAGGTGGGAGGCTACACCTTC. This translates into CASSLVTGQVGGYTF.

This chain joins TRBV12-5 and TRBJ2-5, with D unclear. V was cut by 2 bases and J by 5 bases, with 6 bases left in between. The CDR3 loop spans 12 amino acids. The germline CDR1 and CDR2 sequences are LGHNT and FRNRAP. For the CDR3, the DNA is TGTGCTAGTGGTTTGTCGAGGGAGACCCAGTACTTC. As protein: CASGLSRETQYF.

J is TRBJ1-5 and V is TRBV21-1. TRBV21-1 is classified as a pseudogene. The CDR3 runs 13 residues. The CDR3, as DNA: TGTGCCAGCAGGATACACGGCACCCAGCCCCAGCATTTT. It is translated as CASRIHGTQPQHF.

This chain joins TRBV6-5 and TRBJ1-2; D might be TRBD1 (5 bases). Looked up from germline, CDR1 is MNHEY and CDR2 is SVGAGI. The CDR3 totals 14 residues. V gave up 2 bases and J gave up 8 bases, with 15 bases separating them. Written as DNA, the CDR3 is TGTGCCAGCAGTTACGGTGGCAGGGTTGACGGCTACACCTTC. Translated: CASSYGGRVDGYTF.

The chain is built from TRBV5-1 and TRBJ2-7; tentatively, D is TRBD2 (5 bases). Trimming removed 0 bases at V and 7 bases at J, with 11 bases between. CDR3 size: 13 residues. Germline V lookup: CDR1 SGHRS, CDR2 YFSETQ. The DNA of the CDR3 is TGCGCCAGCAGCTTGGACACATCGGGGGAGCAGTACTTC. This gives the protein CASSLDTSGEQYF.

As concerns this clone: One end of the junction is discordant with germline, which a read error may explain. The J gene is TRBJ2-5, the V gene TRBV15, with 9 bases fitting TRBD1. CDR1 is LNHNV, CDR2 YYDKDF, per germline (reference sequence). This CDR3 contains 15 residues. The CDR3 DNA is TGTGCCACCAGTAGAGAATACAGGGGGCTTGGGGCCCAGTACTTC. The encoded protein is CATSREYRGLGAQYF.

For the CDR3, the DNA is TGTGCCAGCAGCTTAACTCCGGGTAACACTGAAGCTTTCTTT. Translated, it gives CASSLTPGNTEAFF. The V and J genes are TRBV7-2 and TRBJ1-1; no definite D call. V lost 2 bases, J lost 2 bases, and 9 bases lay in between. The germline gives CDR1 SGHTA, CDR2 FQGNSA. This CDR3 contains 14 residues.